This TCR beta chain was identified in a study of cytomegalovirus exposure and HLA in healthy donors. The count of this clone is one. Both 60 Vbeta primers and 13 Jbeta primers went into the PCR. Libraries were prepared by immunoSEQ multiplex PCR; TCRdb keeps only in-frame clonotypes and omits some of them. The sample gives about 130,000 clones, over 60% of which show up once; 0.85% to 1.3% is in the top ten. Nobody recorded the CMV serostatus of this donor. This CDR3 has 13 amino acids. Germline V gene sequence: CDR1 MNHEY, CDR2 SVGAGI. V shed 8 bases and J shed 5 bases, with 15 bases lying between them.

The source is a human donor in good health. The chain recombines TRBV6-5 with TRBJ2-5; D is possibly TRBD2 (5 bases). Sequencing was done on a sample of PBMCs. The chain's CDR3 is CASRAEPRETQYF. The CDR3 nucleotides are TGTGCCAGCCGAGCGGAACCTCGGGAGACCCAGTACTTC.